Below are 30 T cell receptor beta chains sequenced from a single sample in a study of breast tumors, draining lymph nodes, adjacent tissues. TCRdb reanalysed the multiplex PCR reads using MiXCR and keeps one entry per CDR3 protein. The table lists 15,000 to 20,000 distinct CDR3 sequences, about 60% of them singletons. The sample taken for sequencing was tumor-adjacent breast tissue. The receptors come from a female donor with breast cancer. Some clones in this sample may be carry-over from other donors' samples.

The gene calls are TRBV7-9 and TRBJ2-5; D possibly uses TRBD1 or TRBD2 (5 bases each). Germline V gives CDR1 SEHNR, CDR2 FQNEAQ (reference sequence). The CDR3 sequence is 15 residues long. The germline V and J ends were trimmed by 4 bases and 1 base, with 13 bases remaining between them. CDR3 bases: TGTGCCAGCAGCTACTCACCAGGGACCCAAGAGACCCAGTACTTC. The encoded protein is CASSYSPGTQETQYF.

This clonotype was seen only a few times. A much bigger clone sits one base away, suggesting this may be a read error. This chain links TRBV6-5 with TRBJ2-2; D is uncertain. V lost 5 bases to trimming and J lost 4 bases, with 8 bases between them. The CDR3 length is 13 residues. Germline loops: CDR1 MNHEY, CDR2 SVGAGI. CDR3 sequence (DNA): TGTGCCAGCAGTCATGGCCCCACCGGGGAGCTGTTTTTT. It yields the protein CASSHGPTGELFF.

This clonotype was picked up many times. A clone one base away is much larger, so this may be a read error. The DNA of the CDR3 is TGTGCCAGCAGCTTAACCGACATGGCCTCACGGGGCTACACCTTC. This encodes CASSLTDMASRGYTF. The J gene is TRBJ1-2, the V gene TRBV11-2; D call uncertain. The germline V and J ends were trimmed by 2 bases and 8 bases, with 18 bases remaining between them. CDR3 length equals 15 residues. Germline lookup yields CDR1 SGHAT and CDR2 FQNNGV.

The V gene is TRBV7-2, the J gene TRBJ1-6; D is uncertain. Germline assignment: CDR1 SGHTA and CDR2 FQGNSA. The CDR3 totals 14 residues. The ends were cut back, 2 bases at V and 5 bases at J, with 7 bases in the middle. Here the CDR3 DNA reads TGTGCCAGCAGCTTAACACAGAATAATTCACCCCTCCACTTT. Translating it yields CASSLTQNNSPLHF.

The gene calls are TRBV18 and TRBJ2-2; the match to TRBD1 covers 7 bases. The V gene end was trimmed by 5 bases and the J gene end by 3 bases; junction bases not matched to a gene: 9. Germline lookup yields CDR1 KGHSH and CDR2 LQKENI. The CDR3 is made up of 16 amino acids. The CDR3 here is CASSTYRGVDTGELFF. Here the CDR3 DNA reads TGTGCCAGCTCAACCTACAGGGGTGTGGACACCGGGGAGCTGTTTTTT.

This clonotype was observed at least ten times. V and J are TRBV10-1 and TRBJ2-1; 11 nucleotides line up with TRBD2. Per germline, CDR1 WNHNN and CDR2 SYGVQD (reference sequence). CDR3 length equals 17 residues. V was pared by 4 bases and J by 3 bases, with 8 bases of the junction left unmatched. CDR3 nucleotides: TGCGCCAGCAGTGTAGGTAGCGGGGGGGAAGGCTACAATGAGCAGTTCTTC. This sequence encodes CASSVGSGGEGYNEQFF.

This clonotype is medium-sized. The chain uses TRBV6-1 and TRBJ2-7; 8 bases are a match to TRBD2. CDR3 length: 16 amino acids. V lost 6 bases and J lost 0; bases outside the gene matches: 10. Germline V gene sequence: CDR1 MNHNS, CDR2 SASEGT. The CDR3 loop reads CASRWTLAVSSYEQYF. In nucleotides, the CDR3 is TGTGCCAGCAGATGGACACTAGCGGTTAGCTCCTACGAGCAGTACTTC.

Remarks on this clonotype: The junction shows a germline mismatch at one end, possibly a read error. The chain joins TRBV5-6 to TRBJ2-7; a weak D match, TRBD2 (8 bases). The CDR3 is 17 amino acids. The germline gives CDR1 SGHDT, CDR2 YYEEEE. The CDR3 protein is CASSEQGVWRGAYEQYF. Written as DNA, the CDR3 is TGCGCCAGCAGCGAGCAGGGGGTCTGGCGGGGGGCATACGAGCAGTACTTC.

Comments on this clonotype: Compared with germline, one end of the junction differs, possibly owing to a read error. The chain combines TRBV9 with TRBJ2-1; possible D gene TRBD1, 5 bases. Germline CDR1 SGDLS, CDR2 YYNGEE. CDR3 size: 12 residues. The CDR3: CASSVGHNGQFF. The CDR3 bases are TGTGCTAGCAGCGTAGGACACAATGGGCAGTTCTTC. The full variable domain, completed using reference TRBV9 and TRBJ2-1, is DSGVTQTPKHLITATGQRVTLRCSPRSGDLSVYWYQQSLDQGLQFLIQYYNGEERAKGNILERFSAQQFPDLHSELNLSSLELGDSALYFCASSVGHNGQFFGPGTRLTVL.

This chain joins TRBV7-2 and TRBJ1-4; D not certain. The CDR3 contains 14 residues. CDR1 is SGHTA and CDR2 is FQGNSA in the germline V gene. The germline V and J ends were trimmed by 1 base and 8 bases, with 11 bases remaining between them. Here the CDR3 DNA reads TGTGCCAGCAGCTTAGGGGGAGTGGGCGAAAAACTGTTTTTT. Its protein is CASSLGGVGEKLFF.

This clonotype was detected many times. A much larger clone differs from this one at a single base, so this may be a read error. The chain is built from TRBV12-3 or TRBV12-4 and TRBJ2-5; perhaps TRBD2 as D (5 bases). The CDR3 consists of 15 residues. V shed 3 bases and J shed 5 bases, with 16 bases lying between them. In DNA, the CDR3 is TGTGCCAGCAGTTTCTTTAGTTTCCGAGGGGAGACCCAGTACTTC. It encodes CASSFFSFRGETQYF.

This clonotype was detected ten times or more. The chain uses TRBV10-2 and TRBJ1-5, with D perhaps TRBD1 (6 bases). The V end was cut by 7 bases, the J end by 6 bases, with 13 bases between. This CDR3 contains 13 residues. Germline assignment: CDR1 WSHSY and CDR2 SAAADI. The CDR3 spells CASKEQGRQPQHF. Written as DNA, the CDR3 is TGCGCCAGCAAGGAACAGGGTCGTCAGCCCCAGCATTTT.

V gene TRBV7-2 combines with J gene TRBJ2-3; TRBD2 aligns across 10 bases. CDR1 SGHTA and CDR2 FQGNSA come from the germline V gene. This CDR3 contains 14 residues. Unmatched junction bases numbered 3, after V lost 4 bases and J lost 5 bases. In DNA form, the CDR3 reads TGTGCCAGCAGCTCCGGGACTAGCGTAGATACGCAGTATTTT. Protein sequence: CASSSGTSVDTQYF.

In its sample, this clonotype is medium-sized (0.01 to 0.1%). The CDR3 sequence: CASSLMAGGTDTQYF. CDR3 sequence (DNA): TGTGCCAGCAGCTTAATGGCAGGGGGCACAGATACGCAGTATTTT. V usage is TRBV7-3 and J usage is TRBJ2-3, with a possible D match to TRBD1 (6 bases). The CDR3 is 15 amino acids. Trimming took 1 base from V and 1 from J, leaving 9 bases between them. Germline values: CDR1 SGHTA, CDR2 FQGTGA.

For this clonotype: A read error is likely, as this CDR3 ends without the conserved phenylalanine or tryptophan. The DNA for the CDR3 is TGTGCCAGCAGCTCTACTAGTAGGAAAACTAATGAAGAACTGTTTCTT. This gives the protein CASSSTSRKTNEELFL. V and J are TRBV7-9 and TRBJ1-4; D not resolved. The CDR3 is 16 amino acids. The germline CDR1 and CDR2 sequences are SEHNR and FQNEAQ (reference sequence).

This chain links TRBV6-5 with TRBJ2-2; TRBD2 aligns across 9 bases. Germline loops: CDR1 MNHEY, CDR2 SVGAGI. V was pared by 0 bases and J by 0 bases, with 2 bases of the junction left unmatched. The CDR3 consists of 17 residues. This CDR3 is CASSYSTSGSNTGELFF. For the CDR3, the DNA is TGTGCCAGCAGTTACTCCACTAGCGGGTCGAACACCGGGGAGCTGTTTTTT.

The V and J genes are TRBV20-1 and TRBJ2-7; no clear D gene. CDR1 and CDR2 from the germline V gene are DFQATT and SNEGSKA (reference sequence). The CDR3 loop spans 14 amino acids. DNA of the CDR3: TGCAGCGCCAGAGTGGCAGTATTCCTCTACGAGCAGTACTTC. Residues: CSARVAVFLYEQYF.

The gene calls are TRBV10-3 and TRBJ1-6; D uncertain. Per the germline V gene, CDR1 is ENHRY and CDR2 is SYGVKD. This CDR3 region has 14 residues. Trimming shortened V by 2 bases and J by 9 bases, and 11 bases separated the two germline ends. The CDR3 nucleotides read TGTGCCATCAGTGAGGCAGAAAAGAGTTCACCCCTCCACTTT. Translated, it gives CAISEAEKSSPLHF.

The V gene is TRBV6-2 or TRBV6-3, the J gene TRBJ1-1; 7 nucleotides align to TRBD1. The CDR3 is 14 amino acids. CDR1 is MNHEY and CDR2 is SVGEGT in the germline V gene. V dropped 7 bases and J dropped 6; count of bases not matched to a gene: 11. This chain's CDR3 is CASNLQGPRSEAFF. The CDR3 DNA reads TGTGCCAGCAACCTACAGGGGCCGCGGTCTGAAGCTTTCTTT.

This clonotype has ten or more counts. The chain carries TRBV5-6 and TRBJ2-5; D remains unclear. Germline V gene sequence: CDR1 SGHDT, CDR2 YYEEEE. The CDR3 is made up of 14 amino acids. Between the trimmed V and J ends, which lost 4 bases and 5 bases, there was a span of 15 bases. CDR3 sequence: CASSPDSLDETQYF. DNA of the CDR3: TGTGCCAGCAGCCCAGACTCTTTGGATGAGACCCAGTACTTC.

This chain uses TRBV2 with TRBJ1-2, with unresolved D. Deletions cut 0 bases from V and 3 bases from J, with 8 bases between. The CDR3 is 14 amino acids. Germline V gene lookup returns CDR1 SNHLY and CDR2 FYNNEI. The CDR3 here is CASSEAVGHYGYTF. The CDR3 nucleotides are TGTGCCAGCAGTGAAGCAGTCGGGCACTATGGCTACACCTTC.

Many counts were recorded for this clonotype. The CDR3 bases are TGTGCCACCAGCAAGGGACTAGCGGGTTCGTATGAGCAGTTCTTC. Translated: CATSKGLAGSYEQFF. The chain links TRBV15 to TRBJ2-1; 12 nucleotides line up with TRBD2. Germline values: CDR1 LNHNV, CDR2 YYDKDF (reference sequence). J gave up 8 bases and V 4 bases, and 6 bases lay outside the gene matches. CDR3 length: 15 amino acids.

There are many counts of this clonotype. The CDR3 is CASSLGAWEETQYF. Written as DNA, the CDR3 is TGTGCCAGCAGTCTGGGGGCGTGGGAAGAGACCCAGTACTTC. The rearrangement links TRBV6-1 to TRBJ2-5; TRBD1 is a possible D gene (6 bases). Between the trimmed V and J ends, which lost 5 bases and 3 bases, there was a span of 13 bases. The germline CDR1 and CDR2 sequences are MNHNS and SASEGT. The CDR3 is 14 residues long.

In the case of this clonotype: At one of its ends the junction is not consistent with the germline gene, which may arise from a read error. J is TRBJ1-5 and V is TRBV12-3 or TRBV12-4; D perhaps matches TRBD1 (6 bases). CDR3 length equals 13 residues. CDR3 amino acids: CATSLTGGQPQHF. For the CDR3, the DNA is TGTGCCACCAGTTTGACAGGAGGTCAGCCCCAGCATTTT.

About this clonotype: An end of the junction differs from the germline gene, which may be a read error. The gene calls are TRBV4-1 and TRBJ1-2, with a tentative D call TRBD1 (6 bases). Germline V CDR1 and CDR2: MGHRA, YSYEKL. The length of the CDR3 is 15 residues. The DNA of the CDR3 is TGCGCCAGCAGCCAATGGGGTATGGCAGGGGTAGTCTACGCCTTC. Amino acids: CASSQWGMAGVVYAF.

The chain joins TRBV7-6 to TRBJ1-4; TRBD1 might be the D (5 bases). The CDR3 length is 14 residues. Trimming pared 5 bases from V and 0 bases from J, leaving 7 bases between. Germline loops: CDR1 SGHVS, CDR2 FNYEAQ. Here the CDR3 reads CASSVQATNEKLFF. DNA for the CDR3: TGTGCCAGCAGCGTACAGGCAACTAATGAAAAACTGTTTTTT. Together with reference TRBV7-6 and TRBJ1-4, the CDR3 gives the full variable domain: GAGVSQSPRYKVTKRGQDVALRCDPISGHVSLYWYRQALGQGPEFLTYFNYEAQQDKSGLPNDRFSAERPEGSISTLTIQRTEQRDSAMYRCASSVQATNEKLFFGSGTQLSVL.

V is TRBV7-9 and J is TRBJ1-6; 8 nucleotides match TRBD1. The junction had 8 bases not matched to a gene; V was cut back by 5 bases and J by 8 bases. CDR1 and CDR2 (germline): SEHNR, FQNEAQ (reference sequence). CDR3 size: 15 residues. CDR3 sequence: CASSTLTGVDSPLHF. Written as DNA, the CDR3 is TGTGCCAGCAGCACCCTGACAGGGGTAGATTCACCCCTCCACTTT. Using reference TRBV7-9 and TRBJ1-6 for the parts outside the CDR3, the full variable domain is DTGVSQNPRHKITKRGQNVTFRCDPISEHNRLYWYRQTLGQGPEFLTYFQNEAQLEKSRLLSDRFSAERPKGSFSTLEIQRTEQGDSAMYLCASSTLTGVDSPLHFGNGTRLTVT.

The V gene is TRBV11-2, the J gene TRBJ1-6; D is possibly TRBD1 (5 bases). CDR1 SGHAT and CDR2 FQNNGV come from the germline V gene. V was clipped by 5 bases and J by 7 bases, with 12 bases between them. This CDR3 is 14 amino acids long. CDR3 loop: CASSLAGWNSPLHF. The CDR3 bases are TGTGCCAGCAGCCTGGCAGGGTGGAATTCACCCCTCCACTTT.

In its sample, this clonotype is medium-sized. The chain uses TRBV12-5 and TRBJ2-2; D possibly corresponds to TRBD1 (6 bases). Trimming stripped 6 bases from V and 9 bases from J, with 11 bases between. Per germline, CDR1 LGHNT and CDR2 FRNRAP. This CDR3 region has 12 residues. CDR3 residues: CASGPRGRELFF. The CDR3 nucleotides read TGTGCTAGTGGCCCCAGGGGACGGGAGCTGTTTTTT.

In DNA, the CDR3 is TGCAGTGCTAGAGCAGGGGGTAATTCACCCCTCCACTTT. Its translation: CSARAGGNSPLHF. The gene calls are TRBV20-1 and TRBJ1-6; 7 nucleotides align to TRBD1. The CDR3 loop spans 13 amino acids. Germline CDR1 and CDR2: DFQATT and SNEGSKA (reference sequence). V lost 1 base to trimming and J lost 6 bases; unmatched junction nucleotides: 0.